The rows below give T cell receptor beta chains drawn from one sample of a study of shared clonotypes between healthy human individuals. Profiled with immunoSEQ multiplex PCR; TCRdb holds only in-frame clones, not every one. The sample has around 620,000 clones, roughly 96% seen once; the top ten hold over 0.1%. Sequencing used naive CD8+ T cells sorted from blood. These receptors were collected from a woman aged 25 to 39 in good health. Each CDR3 is given with its conserved first and last residue. The order of the fields is V gene, J gene, D gene, clone size, CDR3 protein, CDR3 DNA. A D gene is named only where the DNA matches it firmly. Clone size is stated in some rows and not others, as once, few, many or a class when expanded.

V gene: TRBV27
J gene: TRBJ2-5
D gene: TRBD2
clone size: NA
CDR3 protein: CASGYLGGETQYF
CDR3 DNA: TGTGCCAGCGGATATTTGGGGGGGGAGACCCAGTACTTC

V gene: TRBV2
J gene: TRBJ1-2
D gene: TRBD1
clone size: NA
CDR3 protein: CASSEIPPGQGDYGYTF
CDR3 DNA: TGTGCCAGCAGTGAAATACCCCCGGGACAGGGGGACTATGGCTACACCTTC

V gene: TRBV13
J gene: TRBJ2-3
D gene: TRBD2
clone size: NA
CDR3 protein: CASSFGGRVDTQYF
CDR3 DNA: TGTGCCAGCAGCTTTGGCGGGAGGGTAGATACGCAGTATTTT

V gene: TRBV29-1
J gene: TRBJ2-7
D gene: NA
clone size: NA
CDR3 protein: CSVLLAGAYEQYF
CDR3 DNA: TGCAGCGTTCTATTGGCGGGTGCCTACGAGCAGTACTTC

V gene: TRBV7-9
J gene: TRBJ2-7
D gene: NA
clone size: once
CDR3 protein: CASSPPGLPGYEQYF
CDR3 DNA: TGTGCCAGCAGCCCCCCGGGCCTCCCCGGGTACGAGCAGTACTTC

V gene: TRBV27
J gene: TRBJ2-7
D gene: NA
clone size: NA
CDR3 protein: CATALGPYEQYF
CDR3 DNA: TGTGCCACCGCCCTGGGCCCCTACGAGCAGTACTTC

V gene: TRBV4-2
J gene: TRBJ1-3
D gene: TRBD1
clone size: NA
CDR3 protein: CASSQYETGAGNTIYF
CDR3 DNA: TGTGCCAGCAGCCAGTACGAAACAGGGGCTGGAAACACCATATATTTT

V gene: TRBV29-1
J gene: TRBJ2-7
D gene: NA
clone size: NA
CDR3 protein: CSVGGRTSYEQYF
CDR3 DNA: TGCAGCGTTGGTGGGAGGACCTCCTACGAGCAGTACTTC

V gene: TRBV7-6
J gene: TRBJ2-7
D gene: TRBD2
clone size: NA
CDR3 protein: CASSISGRAGNEQYF
CDR3 DNA: TGTGCCAGCAGCATTAGCGGGAGGGCGGGGAACGAGCAGTACTTC

V gene: TRBV7-8
J gene: TRBJ2-3
D gene: TRBD2
clone size: NA
CDR3 protein: CASSLKTSGRPDTQYF
CDR3 DNA: TGTGCCAGCAGCTTGAAGACTAGCGGGAGACCAGATACGCAGTATTTT

V gene: TRBV7-2
J gene: TRBJ2-1
D gene: NA
clone size: NA
CDR3 protein: CASSQWTRDNEQFF
CDR3 DNA: TGTGCCAGCAGCCAATGGACTCGAGACAATGAGCAGTTCTTC

V gene: TRBV27
J gene: TRBJ1-1
D gene: TRBD1
clone size: NA
CDR3 protein: CASSVNRGAEAFF
CDR3 DNA: TGTGCCAGCAGTGTAAACAGGGGTGCTGAAGCTTTCTTT

V gene: TRBV28
J gene: TRBJ2-1
D gene: NA
clone size: once
CDR3 protein: CASSPLHSTYNEQFF
CDR3 DNA: TGTGCCAGCAGTCCTCTCCACAGCACCTACAATGAGCAGTTCTTC

V gene: TRBV7-2
J gene: TRBJ2-2
D gene: NA
clone size: NA
CDR3 protein: CASSLAGRTGELFF
CDR3 DNA: TGTGCCAGCAGCTTAGCGGGCCGAACCGGGGAGCTGTTTTTT

V gene: TRBV2
J gene: TRBJ2-5
D gene: TRBD2
clone size: NA
CDR3 protein: CASSDLAETIQETQYF
CDR3 DNA: TGTGCCAGCAGTGATCTAGCGGAGACTATCCAAGAGACCCAGTACTTC

V gene: TRBV4-1
J gene: TRBJ2-7
D gene: NA
clone size: NA
CDR3 protein: CASSQDLGGSYEQYF
CDR3 DNA: TGCGCCAGCAGCCAAGATCTCGGGGGCTCCTACGAGCAGTACTTC

V gene: TRBV27
J gene: TRBJ2-7
D gene: NA
clone size: NA
CDR3 protein: CASSLGGAESEQYF
CDR3 DNA: TGTGCCAGCAGTTTGGGGGGGGCTGAGAGCGAGCAGTACTTC

V gene: TRBV6-1
J gene: TRBJ2-5
D gene: TRBD1
clone size: NA
CDR3 protein: CASSVDRVGQETQYF
CDR3 DNA: TGTGCCAGCAGTGTGGACAGGGTGGGCCAAGAGACCCAGTACTTC

V gene: TRBV5-6
J gene: TRBJ2-7
D gene: NA
clone size: NA
CDR3 protein: CASSFDRDYEQYF
CDR3 DNA: TGTGCCAGCAGCTTCGACAGAGACTACGAGCAGTACTTC

V gene: TRBV2
J gene: TRBJ1-1
D gene: NA
clone size: NA
CDR3 protein: CASSFQGPLEAFF
CDR3 DNA: TGTGCCAGCAGTTTTCAGGGGCCCCTTGAAGCTTTCTTT

V gene: TRBV11-2
J gene: TRBJ2-7
D gene: NA
clone size: NA
CDR3 protein: CASSQGGPTYEQYF
CDR3 DNA: TGTGCCAGCAGCCAGGGGGGACCAACTTACGAGCAGTACTTC

V gene: TRBV13
J gene: TRBJ2-7
D gene: NA
clone size: NA
CDR3 protein: CASSLGPEQYF
CDR3 DNA: TGTGCCAGCAGCTTAGGTCCCGAGCAGTACTTC

V gene: TRBV6-5
J gene: TRBJ2-7
D gene: NA
clone size: once
CDR3 protein: CASSYSMRGLDEQYF
CDR3 DNA: TGTGCCAGCAGTTACTCGATGCGGGGGCTCGACGAGCAGTACTTC

V gene: TRBV4-1
J gene: TRBJ2-7
D gene: NA
clone size: NA
CDR3 protein: CASSQGAAGWDPEQYF
CDR3 DNA: TGCGCCAGCAGCCAAGGGGCTGCAGGGTGGGATCCCGAGCAGTACTTC

V gene: TRBV18
J gene: TRBJ2-5
D gene: NA
clone size: NA
CDR3 protein: CASSPPVKGQETQYF
CDR3 DNA: TGTGCCAGCTCACCACCAGTTAAGGGTCAAGAGACCCAGTACTTC